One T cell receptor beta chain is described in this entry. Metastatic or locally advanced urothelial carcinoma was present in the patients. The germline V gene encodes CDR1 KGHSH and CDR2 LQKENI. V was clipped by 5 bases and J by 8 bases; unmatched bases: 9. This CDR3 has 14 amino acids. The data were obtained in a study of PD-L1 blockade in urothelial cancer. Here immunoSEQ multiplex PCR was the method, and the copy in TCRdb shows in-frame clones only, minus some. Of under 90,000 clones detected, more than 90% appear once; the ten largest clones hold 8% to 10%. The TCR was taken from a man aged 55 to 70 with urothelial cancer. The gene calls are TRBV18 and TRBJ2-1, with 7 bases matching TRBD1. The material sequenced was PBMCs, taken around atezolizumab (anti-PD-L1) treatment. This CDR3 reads CASSKMTGSDEQFF. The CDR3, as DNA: TGTGCCAGCTCAAAAATGACAGGGAGCGATGAGCAGTTCTTC.